Listed below are T cell receptor beta chains from one sample, sequenced in a study of T cells in Graves' hyperthyroidism and ophthalmopathy. One entry per CDR3 protein results from TCRdb running MiXCR on the multiplex PCR reads. Of some 350,000 distinct CDR3 sequences listed, about 15% are singletons. Sequenced input: blood. These receptors all come from a woman aged 60-75 years with Graves' ophthalmopathy. The CDR3 runs from the conserved cysteine through the conserved F or W. A D gene is named only where the DNA matches it firmly. Expanded clones are given a class, and other clones once, few, many or no size at all.

J: TRBJ2-3; D: TRBD1; V: TRBV20-1; size: many; DNA: TGCAGTGCTAGAGAGACAGGGGTCTCAGATACGCAGTATTTT; CDR3: CSARETGVSDTQYF
J: TRBJ1-3; D: TRBD1; V: TRBV6-1; size: NA; DNA: TGTGCCAGCAGTGATGGACAGGGCTCTAGAAACACCATATATTTT; CDR3: CASSDGQGSRNTIYF
J: TRBJ2-1; D: TRBD1; V: TRBV10-3; size: many; DNA: TGTGCCATCAGTGAGTACGACAGCCAGGGGGACAATGAGCAGTTCTTC; CDR3: CAISEYDSQGDNEQFF
J: TRBJ1-5; D: NA; V: TRBV28; size: many; DNA: TGTGCCAGCAGCTTGGGGGGGGGCGCGGGGAAGCCCCAGCATTTT; CDR3: CASSLGGGAGKPQHF
J: TRBJ2-1; D: NA; V: TRBV28; size: many; DNA: TGTGCCAGCAGTTTATTGGTGGCGGGGTCCTTCGAAAATGAGCAGTTCTTC; CDR3: CASSLLVAGSFENEQFF
J: TRBJ2-7; D: TRBD1; V: TRBV30; size: many; DNA: TGTGCCTGGAGTGTAGGCCCAACAGGGGTGCAGTACTTC; CDR3: CAWSVGPTGVQYF
J: TRBJ2-5; D: NA; V: TRBV27; size: NA; DNA: TGTGCCAGCAGCCGCAGGGGGGGGGACAGGCTATACGAGACCCAGTACTTC; CDR3: CASSRRGGDRLYETQYF
J: TRBJ1-1; D: NA; V: TRBV27; size: many; DNA: TGTGCCAGCAGTTTCCGGACGAACACTGAAGCTTTCTTT; CDR3: CASSFRTNTEAFF
J: TRBJ2-1; D: NA; V: TRBV7-8; size: many; DNA: TGTGCCAGCAGCTTAGTATCGGGCGCAGCCTTAAACTACAATGAGCAGTTCTTC; CDR3: CASSLVSGAALNYNEQFF
J: TRBJ2-2; D: NA; V: TRBV2; size: NA; DNA: TGTGCCAGCAGGTGGGCTTTGAACACCGGGGAGCTGTTTTTT; CDR3: CASRWALNTGELFF
J: TRBJ2-1; D: TRBD2; V: TRBV4-2; size: many; DNA: TGTGCCAGCAGCTACGGAGTAGCGGGAGGGGCAAACAATGAGCAGTTCTTC; CDR3: CASSYGVAGGANNEQFF
J: TRBJ2-7; D: NA; V: TRBV6-1; size: many; DNA: TGTGCCAGCAGTGGGGGGGCGGGGAGCGAGCAGTACTTC; CDR3: CASSGGAGSEQYF
J: TRBJ2-5; D: NA; V: TRBV7-3; size: many; DNA: TGTGCCAGCAGCCCCGGAGTTACCTCGGAGACCCAGTACTTC; CDR3: CASSPGVTSETQYF
J: TRBJ2-6; D: NA; V: TRBV6-1; size: NA; DNA: TGTGCCAGCAGTAGGACCGCTGGTTCTGGGGCCAACGTCCTGACTTTC; CDR3: CASSRTAGSGANVLTF
J: TRBJ2-3; D: NA; V: TRBV10-3; size: few; DNA: TGTGCCATCAGTGAGTATACAACTCAGACAGATACGCAGTATTTT; CDR3: CAISEYTTQTDTQYF
J: TRBJ2-1; D: TRBD1; V: TRBV7-8; size: few; DNA: TGTGCCAGCAGCTTAAGCACAGGGGACTACAATGAGCAGTTCTTC; CDR3: CASSLSTGDYNEQFF
J: TRBJ2-7; D: TRBD1; V: TRBV6-1; size: many; DNA: TGTGCCAGCAGTCCCCGGGGCCAGGGGGACCACGAGCAGTACTTC; CDR3: CASSPRGQGDHEQYF
J: TRBJ2-3; D: NA; V: TRBV27; size: NA; DNA: TGTGCCAGCAGTTCCCGCATTAGCACAGATACGCAGTATTTT; CDR3: CASSSRISTDTQYF
J: TRBJ2-1; D: TRBD1; V: TRBV11-1; size: many; DNA: TGTGCCAGCAGCTCGCAGGGGGCATTTAATGAGCAGTTCTTC; CDR3: CASSSQGAFNEQFF
J: TRBJ2-7; D: TRBD1; V: TRBV29-1; size: few; DNA: TGCAGCGTGCCGGGACAGGGAACCTACGAGCAGTACTTC; CDR3: CSVPGQGTYEQYF
J: TRBJ1-4; D: NA; V: TRBV5-1; size: many; DNA: TGCGCCAGCAGCTTGGGACAGAGACATGAAAAACTGTTTTTT; CDR3: CASSLGQRHEKLFF
J: TRBJ2-7; D: NA; V: TRBV15; size: many; DNA: TGTGCCACCAGCAGAGCTGGGGCTGGCGAGCAGTACTTC; CDR3: CATSRAGAGEQYF
J: TRBJ2-2; D: NA; V: TRBV20-1; size: NA; DNA: TGCAGTGCTCCCTGGAGAGGGGAGCTGTTTTTT; CDR3: CSAPWRGELFF
J: TRBJ1-1; D: NA; V: TRBV20-1; size: many; DNA: TGCAGTGCTAATTTTGGTGGAGGCCGGACTGAAGCTTTCTTT; CDR3: CSANFGGGRTEAFF
J: TRBJ2-1; D: NA; V: TRBV20-1; size: NA; DNA: TGCAGTGCTAGAGGGGGCGGGGCATACTACAATGAGCAGTTCTTC; CDR3: CSARGGGAYYNEQFF
J: TRBJ2-7; D: TRBD2; V: TRBV2; size: few; DNA: TGTGCCAGCAGCCGGTCTAGCGGTTACTACGAGCAGTACTTC; CDR3: CASSRSSGYYEQYF
J: TRBJ2-3; D: TRBD2; V: TRBV3-1; size: many; DNA: TGTGCCAGCAGCCAAGTAGGGGGACTAGCGGGAGATACGCAGTATTTT; CDR3: CASSQVGGLAGDTQYF
J: TRBJ1-1; D: NA; V: TRBV18; size: many; DNA: TGTGCCAGCTCACGGACGTCGAACACTGAAGCTTTCTTT; CDR3: CASSRTSNTEAFF
J: TRBJ2-2; D: TRBD2; V: TRBV7-2; size: many; DNA: TGTGCCAGCAGCTCCACTAGCGGGAGAACCGGGGAGCTGTTTTTT; CDR3: CASSSTSGRTGELFF
J: TRBJ2-7; D: TRBD2; V: TRBV27; size: few; DNA: TGTGCCAGCAGTTTAGAGACTAGCGGGATTTACGAGCAGTACTTC; CDR3: CASSLETSGIYEQYF
J: TRBJ2-7; D: TRBD2; V: TRBV30; size: many; DNA: TGTGCCTGGGCCCGAGGCGGGGGGTCCTACGAGCAGTACTTC; CDR3: CAWARGGGSYEQYF
J: TRBJ1-5; D: NA; V: TRBV2; size: NA; DNA: TGTGCCAGCAGTTATTCAGGGGAGAGTCAGCCCCAGCATTTT; CDR3: CASSYSGESQPQHF
J: TRBJ2-1; D: NA; V: TRBV12-3/TRBV12-4; size: many; DNA: TGTGCCAGCAGTTTAGCGGTAGCTGGTGAGCAGTTCTTC; CDR3: CASSLAVAGEQFF
J: TRBJ2-7; D: NA; V: TRBV11-2; size: many; DNA: TGTGCCAGCAGCTTAGATGAGACTAGGTCCTACGAGCAGTACTTC; CDR3: CASSLDETRSYEQYF
J: TRBJ2-4; D: NA; V: TRBV13; size: NA; DNA: TGTGCCAGCAGGGGGAATCTCATAAACATTCAGTACTTC; CDR3: CASRGNLINIQYF
J: TRBJ2-2; D: TRBD2; V: TRBV12-3/TRBV12-4; size: many; DNA: TGTGCCAGCAGTTTTGGCGGGAGTGTTACCGGGGAGCTGTTTTTT; CDR3: CASSFGGSVTGELFF
J: TRBJ2-1; D: NA; V: TRBV5-1; size: few; DNA: TGCGCCAGCAGCCCCGGGACTGTCAATGAGCAGTTCTTC; CDR3: CASSPGTVNEQFF
J: TRBJ1-1; D: NA; V: TRBV27; size: many; DNA: TGTGCCAGCAGTACCCCAGAACTTGCGAGTGAAGCTTTCTTT; CDR3: CASSTPELASEAFF
J: TRBJ2-1; D: TRBD2; V: TRBV3-1; size: many; DNA: TGTGCCAGCCGGAAGCGGGAGGGTCGCAATGAGCAGTTCTTC; CDR3: CASRKREGRNEQFF
J: TRBJ2-7; D: TRBD2; V: TRBV6-1; size: many; DNA: TGTGCCAGCAGTCCGCCTAGCGGGAGGGGGACCTACGAGCAGTACTTC; CDR3: CASSPPSGRGTYEQYF
J: TRBJ2-3; D: NA; V: TRBV5-6; size: NA; DNA: TGTGCCAGCAGCTTGGTCCCCCCCACAGATACGCAGTATTTT; CDR3: CASSLVPPTDTQYF
J: TRBJ2-7; D: NA; V: TRBV11-2; size: many; DNA: TGTGCCAGCAGCTCTGTGAGTGGGGCACACGAGCAGTACTTC; CDR3: CASSSVSGAHEQYF
J: TRBJ2-1; D: TRBD2; V: TRBV11-2; size: many; DNA: TGTGCCATCCACACCGGGACTAGCGGCCAGGCCGGTGAGCAGTTCTTC; CDR3: CAIHTGTSGQAGEQFF
J: TRBJ2-1; D: TRBD1; V: TRBV9; size: few; DNA: TGTGCCAGCAGCGGCGGGACAGGGGGCTATGAGCAGTTCTTC; CDR3: CASSGGTGGYEQFF
J: TRBJ2-1; D: NA; V: TRBV24-1; size: NA; DNA: TGTGCCACCAGTGACCCTGGCCCTGACGGGGGCAATGAGCAGTTCTTC; CDR3: CATSDPGPDGGNEQFF
J: TRBJ1-1; D: NA; V: TRBV6-5; size: few; DNA: TGTGCCAGCAGTTACGACCCTTCAACGAAAACTGAAGCTTTCTTT; CDR3: CASSYDPSTKTEAFF
J: TRBJ2-7; D: NA; V: TRBV10-3; size: few; DNA: TGTGCCATCAGTGAGGACTGGATGAGCGAGCAGTACTTC; CDR3: CAISEDWMSEQYF